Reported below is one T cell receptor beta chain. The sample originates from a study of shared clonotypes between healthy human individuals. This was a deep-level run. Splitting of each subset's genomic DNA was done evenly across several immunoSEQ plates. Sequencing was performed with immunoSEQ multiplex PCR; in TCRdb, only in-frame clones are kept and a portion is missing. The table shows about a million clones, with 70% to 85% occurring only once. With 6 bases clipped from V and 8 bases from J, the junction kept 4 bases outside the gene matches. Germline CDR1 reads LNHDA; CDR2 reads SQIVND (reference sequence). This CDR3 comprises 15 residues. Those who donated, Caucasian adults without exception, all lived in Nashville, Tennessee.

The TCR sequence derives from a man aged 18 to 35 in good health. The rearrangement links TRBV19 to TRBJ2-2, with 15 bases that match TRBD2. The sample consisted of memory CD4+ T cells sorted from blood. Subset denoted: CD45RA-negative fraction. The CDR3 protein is CASSSGTSGRGELFF. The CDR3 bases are TGTGCCAGTAGCAGCGGGACTAGCGGGAGGGGGGAGCTGTTTTTT.